The 9 T cell receptor beta chains below all came from one sample that was sequenced in a study of response to subunit inactivated influenza vaccine. TCRdb used MiXCR to reprocess the RT-PCR reads, holding one entry per CDR3 protein. The sample has some 850,000 distinct CDR3 sequences; around a sixth are singletons. The sequencing used PBMCs from blood, collected less than 6 days after vaccination. The source of these receptors is a man aged 45-60 years who received an inactivated influenza vaccine.

V gene TRBV7-2 combines with J gene TRBJ2-3; D gene ambiguous. The CDR3 sequence is 15 residues long. Deletions cut 5 bases from V and 0 bases from J, with 12 bases between. The germline V gene has CDR1 SGHTA and CDR2 FQGNSA. The CDR3 is CASSLSYRSTDTQYF. CDR3 DNA sequence: TGTGCCAGCAGCCTTTCGTACCGGAGCACAGATACGCAGTATTTT.

This clonotype was detected a few times. The CDR3 loop is CSARAGQGNQPQHF. The CDR3 DNA is TGCAGTGCTAGAGCCGGACAGGGTAATCAGCCCCAGCATTTT. The V call is TRBV20-1, the J call TRBJ1-5; TRBD1 matches at 8 bases. CDR3 size: 14 residues. Germline assignment: CDR1 DFQATT and CDR2 SNEGSKA (reference sequence). V gave up 1 base and J gave up 4 bases; unmatched junction bases: 3.

A few counts support this clonotype. The chain uses TRBV20-1 and TRBJ2-1; D tentatively reads TRBD1 or TRBD2 (5 bases each). From germline, CDR1 is DFQATT and CDR2 SNEGSKA (reference sequence). V lost 5 bases and J 13 bases, leaving 18 bases between the germline ends. There are 12 residues in the CDR3. The chain's CDR3 is CSASGTRAHQFF. CDR3 nucleotides: TGCAGTGCTTCCGGGACCAGGGCGCATCAGTTCTTC.

In its sample, this clonotype was seen a few times. J is TRBJ2-3 and V is TRBV18; no reliable D call. CDR1 is KGHSH and CDR2 is LQKENI in the germline V gene. Trimming took 1 base from V and 1 from J, leaving 15 bases between them. The CDR3 has 17 residues. The CDR3 here is CASSPQGWSPGTDTQYF. The DNA for the CDR3 is TGTGCCAGCTCACCACAAGGATGGAGCCCTGGCACAGATACGCAGTATTTT.

This clonotype has only a few counts. The gene calls are TRBV29-1 and TRBJ2-7; a possible D gene is TRBD2 (5 bases). V was trimmed by 4 bases and J by 5 bases, leaving 9 bases between them. The CDR3 covers 11 residues. CDR1 and CDR2 from the germline V gene are SQVTM and ANQGSEA. CDR3 residues: CSVVSGNEQYF. Here the CDR3 DNA reads TGCAGCGTTGTTTCCGGGAACGAGCAGTACTTC.

The chain couples TRBV6-1 to TRBJ2-7, with 8 positions matching TRBD1. CDR1 and CDR2 (germline): MNHNS, SASEGT. The CDR3 has 14 amino acids. The trim removed 6 bases at V and 4 bases at J, leaving 8 bases unmatched. The CDR3 nucleotides are TGTGCCAGCAGAGAGACAGGGGTGATATACGAGCAGTACTTC. Translation: CASRETGVIYEQYF.

This clonotype was observed a handful of times. The gene calls are TRBV4-3 and TRBJ2-1; D perhaps matches TRBD1 (5 bases). Trimming pared 0 bases from V and 4 bases from J, leaving 13 bases between. The CDR3 has 16 residues. From germline, CDR1 is LGHNA and CDR2 YSLEER. CDR3 nucleotides: TGCGCCAGCAGCCAAGATATACCGACAGTTTACAATGAGCAGTTCTTC. Protein sequence: CASSQDIPTVYNEQFF.

This clonotype was counted a few times. The chain joins TRBV20-1 to TRBJ1-4; D call uncertain. The V and J ends lost 3 bases and 8 bases respectively, with 10 bases between them. This CDR3 is built from 12 residues. Germline CDR1 DFQATT, CDR2 SNEGSKA (reference sequence). The chain's CDR3 is CSASGLAEKLFF. The DNA of the CDR3 is TGCAGTGCTAGTGGTTTAGCAGAAAAACTGTTTTTT.

The V and J genes are TRBV4-3 and TRBJ2-1, with 9 bases lining up with TRBD1. The CDR3 extends over 15 amino acids. J lost 9 bases, V lost 3 bases, and 9 bases had no gene match. CDR1 and CDR2 (germline): LGHNA, YSLEER. The CDR3 sequence is CASSQGTGWGVEQFF. The CDR3 DNA follows: TGCGCCAGCAGCCAGGGGACAGGGTGGGGGGTTGAGCAGTTCTTC.